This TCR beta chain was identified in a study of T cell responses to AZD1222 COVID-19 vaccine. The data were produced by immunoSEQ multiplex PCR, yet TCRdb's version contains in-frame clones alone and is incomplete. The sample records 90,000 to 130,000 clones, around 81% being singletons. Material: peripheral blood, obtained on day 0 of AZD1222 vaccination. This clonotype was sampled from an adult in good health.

Written as DNA, the CDR3 is TGTGCCAGCAGTTTATTCCGGAATGAAAAACTGTTTTTT. Its translation is CASSLFRNEKLFF. V usage is TRBV27 and J usage is TRBJ1-4; D is undetermined. Deletions cut 1 base from V and 5 bases from J, with 5 bases between. This CDR3 comprises 13 residues. Germline V gives CDR1 MNHEY, CDR2 SMNVEV (reference sequence).